Listed below are T cell receptor beta chains from one sample, sequenced in a study of response to subunit inactivated influenza vaccine. Using its own MiXCR run on the RT-PCR reads, TCRdb lists one record per CDR3 protein. The sample holds approximately 530,000 distinct CDR3 sequences; approximately 7.7% are singletons and the top ten take around 14%. The material was PBMCs from blood, obtained around 25 months after vaccination. These receptors came from a man between 50 and 69 years old who received an inactivated influenza vaccine. The CDR3 runs from the conserved cysteine through the conserved F or W. Each record gives: D gene, V gene, clone size, J gene, CDR3 DNA, CDR3 protein. D genes are given only for firm matches. Size is stated for part of the rows, as once, few or many counts, or as a class when the clone is expanded.

TRBD1	TRBV20-1	.	TRBJ1-2	TGCAGTGCTACACCCTACAGGGGCGACTATGGCTACACCTTC	CSATPYRGDYGYTF
TRBD1	TRBV4-2	many	TRBJ2-3	TGTGCCAGCAGCCAAGAAGTTTGGCAGGGGGCAGATACGCAGTATTTT	CASSQEVWQGADTQYF
.	TRBV11-2	many	TRBJ1-6	TGTGCCAGCAGCTTAGAGGGCGGGGCTACCCCAAATTCACCCCTCCACTTT	CASSLEGGATPNSPLHF
.	TRBV11-3	.	TRBJ2-1	TGTGCCAGCAGCTGGGATGGGGTGGACAATGAGCAGTTCTTC	CASSWDGVDNEQFF
.	TRBV7-9	.	TRBJ2-1	TGTGCCAGCAGCTACGCGGGGAACAATGAGCAGTTCTTC	CASSYAGNNEQFF
.	TRBV7-2	many	TRBJ2-2	TGTGCCAGCAGTTTAGACTACACCGGGGAGCTGTTTTTT	CASSLDYTGELFF
TRBD2	TRBV30	few	TRBJ2-3	TGTGCCTGGAGTGTGGGGCTAGCGGGAGGTATCGGAGATACGCAGTATTTT	CAWSVGLAGGIGDTQYF
TRBD2	TRBV10-3	many	TRBJ2-1	TGTGCCATCAGTGGAGGGACTAGCGCCTACAATGAGCAGTTCTTC	CAISGGTSAYNEQFF
TRBD1	TRBV6-2/TRBV6-3	few	TRBJ2-7	TGTGCCAGCCGAGGACAGGTAGATTACTACGAGCAGTACTTC	CASRGQVDYYEQYF
TRBD1	TRBV11-2	few	TRBJ2-5	TGTGCCAGCAGCGCTATGGGGACAGGCCAAGAGACCCAGTACTTC	CASSAMGTGQETQYF
.	TRBV20-1	few	TRBJ2-5	TGCAGTGCTAGAGTCCCGGGCAGGAGCCAAGAGACCCAGTACTTC	CSARVPGRSQETQYF
.	TRBV29-1	few	TRBJ2-1	TGCAGCGTTGAAGCTGGGGTTTTCGATGAGCAGTTCTTC	CSVEAGVFDEQFF
.	TRBV20-1	many	TRBJ1-3	TGCAGTGCGACCAGGGCTTCTGGAAACACCATATATTTT	CSATRASGNTIYF
.	TRBV14	few	TRBJ1-6	TGTGCCAGCAGCCAGTTCTGGAATTCACCCCTCCACTTT	CASSQFWNSPLHF
.	TRBV20-1	.	TRBJ2-1	TGCAGTGCTAGTGTCTTTGTTAACAATGAGCAGTTCTTC	CSASVFVNNEQFF
TRBD1	TRBV10-3	few	TRBJ2-7	TGTGCCATCAGGGACAGGGGCTACTCCTACGAGCAGTACTTC	CAIRDRGYSYEQYF
TRBD1	TRBV7-9	few	TRBJ1-1	TGTGCCAGCAGTTATTATGGACAGGCGACGAACACTGAAGCTTTCTTT	CASSYYGQATNTEAFF
.	TRBV29-1	few	TRBJ2-7	TGCAGCGTAATAGGGGTGACCTCCTACGAGCAGTACTTC	CSVIGVTSYEQYF
.	TRBV7-2	many	TRBJ2-3	TGTGCCAGCAGCTCTACGAGGAGCTGGGGCACAGATACGCAGTATTTT	CASSSTRSWGTDTQYF
.	TRBV4-3	few	TRBJ1-6	TGCGCCAGCAGCCAAGATACGACGGGGAATTATAATTCACCCCTCCACTTT	CASSQDTTGNYNSPLHF
.	TRBV12-3/TRBV12-4	.	TRBJ1-4	TGTGCCAGCAGTCCATCGGTAGCAACTAATGAAAAACTGTTTTTT	CASSPSVATNEKLFF
.	TRBV29-1	few	TRBJ2-7	TGCAGCGTTGTTGAAGAGCAGTACTTC	CSVVEEQYF